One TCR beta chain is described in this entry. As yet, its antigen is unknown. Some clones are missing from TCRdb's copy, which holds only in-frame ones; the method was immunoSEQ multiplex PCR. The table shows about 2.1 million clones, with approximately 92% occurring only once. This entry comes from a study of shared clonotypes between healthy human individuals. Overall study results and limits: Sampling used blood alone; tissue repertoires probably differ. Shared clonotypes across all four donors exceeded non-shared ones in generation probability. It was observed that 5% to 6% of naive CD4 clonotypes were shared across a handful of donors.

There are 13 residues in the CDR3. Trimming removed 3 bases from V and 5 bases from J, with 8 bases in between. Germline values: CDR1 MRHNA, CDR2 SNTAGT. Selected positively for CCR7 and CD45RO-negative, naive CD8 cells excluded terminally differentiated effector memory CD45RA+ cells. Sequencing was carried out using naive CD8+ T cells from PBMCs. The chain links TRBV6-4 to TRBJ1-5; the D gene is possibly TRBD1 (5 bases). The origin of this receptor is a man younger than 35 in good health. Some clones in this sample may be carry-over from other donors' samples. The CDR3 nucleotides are TGTGCCAGCAGTGAGTCGGGGGATCAGCCCCAGCATTTT. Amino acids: CASSESGDQPQHF.